This T cell receptor (beta chain) was retrieved from a study of cytomegalovirus exposure and HLA in healthy donors. Separate from the approximately 600-subject first cohort was the approximately 130-subject validation cohort, to which the donors belonged. Some clones are missing from TCRdb's copy, which holds only in-frame ones; the method was immunoSEQ multiplex PCR. The sample carries 200,000 or so clones, approximately 84% recorded once. The clonotype originates from a man younger than 35 in good health and CMV-seropositive. Sequences were obtained from PBMCs.

Here the CDR3 DNA reads TGTGCCAGCAGCGTGAGTTCGGGTCCAGATACGCAGTATTTT. Amino acid sequence: CASSVSSGPDTQYF. V gene TRBV9 combines with J gene TRBJ2-3; D call uncertain. The germline CDR1 and CDR2 sequences are SGDLS and YYNGEE. Trimming stripped 2 bases from V and 4 bases from J, with 11 bases between. The CDR3 length is 14 residues.